These 13 T cell receptor beta chains came from one sample sequenced in a study of regulatory dendritic cells for organ transplantation. The data were produced by immunoSEQ multiplex PCR, yet TCRdb's version contains in-frame clones alone and is incomplete. The profile shows 30,000 to 35,000 clones, around nine tenths of them singletons. Material for sequencing was naive CD4+ T cells from blood. As for subset: CD45RA+ naive T cells. The receptors were gathered from a human donor in good health.

The chain combines TRBV6-1 with TRBJ2-1; TRBD2 matches 8 bases. In germline, CDR1 is MNHNS, CDR2 SASEGT. Trimming at V came to 6 bases and at J to 9 bases, leaving 13 bases not matched to a gene. The CDR3 is 15 residues long. CDR3 nucleotide sequence: TGTGCCAGCAGGATAGCGGGAAGTGCCCGGAGTGAGCAGTTCTTC. Translating it yields CASRIAGSARSEQFF.

This chain uses TRBV5-4 with TRBJ2-7; no firm D call. This CDR3 comprises 11 residues. V dropped 4 bases and J dropped 5 bases, with 7 bases sitting between them. The germline V gene encodes CDR1 SGHNT and CDR2 YYREEE (reference sequence). The CDR3 is CASSPEDEQYF. For the CDR3, the DNA is TGTGCCAGCAGCCCCGAGGACGAGCAGTACTTC.

This chain connects TRBV6-5 to TRBJ1-2, with D perhaps matching TRBD1 (6 bases). The germline V gene encodes CDR1 MNHEY and CDR2 SVGAGI. Trimming removed 2 bases from V and 8 bases from J, with 12 bases in between. The CDR3 consists of 13 residues. This CDR3 reads CASSYGDIGGYTF. As DNA, the CDR3 is TGTGCCAGCAGTTACGGGGACATTGGGGGCTACACCTTC.

Worth noting for this clone: At one end, the junction sequence differs from germline, possibly due to a read error. This rearrangement joins TRBV28 to TRBJ1-2, with D unresolved. The V gene's germline CDR1 is MDHEN and CDR2 SYDVKM. The CDR3 is 12 residues long. CDR3 DNA sequence: TGTGCCAGCAGTTTAGGTTTCGGTCTACTGGGCTTC. It encodes CASSLGFGLLGF.

The CDR3 nucleotides read TGTGCCAGCAGCTTAGTAACTCAAGGCGACAATCAGCCCCAGCATTTT. Translation: CASSLVTQGDNQPQHF. The J gene is TRBJ1-5, the V gene TRBV7-2; unclear D gene. V dropped 1 base and J dropped 3 bases, with 13 bases sitting between them. The CDR3 length is 16 residues. In germline, CDR1 is SGHTA, CDR2 FQGNSA. Using reference TRBV7-2 and TRBJ1-5 for the parts outside the CDR3, the full variable domain is GAGVSQSPSNKVTEKGKDVELRCDPISGHTALYWYRQSLGQGLEFLIYFQGNSAPDKSGLPSDRFSAERTGGSVSTLTIQRTQQEDSAVYLCASSLVTQGDNQPQHFGDGTRLSIL.

This chain uses TRBV14 with TRBJ2-7, with D unresolved. The V end lost 3 bases, the J end lost 9 bases, and 12 bases lay between the germline ends. Germline V gives CDR1 SGHDN, CDR2 FVKESK. This CDR3 has 12 residues. CDR3 nucleotide sequence: TGTGCCAGCAGCCATCAGGCAGCGAGGCAGTACTTC. Translation gives CASSHQAARQYF.

This chain joins TRBV16 and TRBJ1-3; D is unclear. Trimming cost V 4 bases and J 0 bases, with 10 bases left between them. CDR1 is KGHSY and CDR2 is FQNENV in the germline V gene. CDR3 length: 15 residues. The CDR3 nucleotides read TGTGCCAGCAGCCTATCGGCGGTCTCTGGAAACACCATATATTTT. Its protein is CASSLSAVSGNTIYF.

The gene calls are TRBV5-5 and TRBJ1-1, with D possibly matching TRBD1 (5 bases). Trimming shortened V by 1 base and J by 1 base, and 11 bases separated the two germline ends. CDR3 length: 15 residues. Germline CDR1 SGHKS, CDR2 YYEKEE (reference sequence). CDR3 nucleotide sequence: TGTGCCAGCAGCTTGTTTGGGGGTGGGAACACTGAAGCTTTCTTT. The encoded protein is CASSLFGGGNTEAFF.

The V call is TRBV28, the J call TRBJ2-7; 8 nucleotides match TRBD1. Looked up from germline, CDR1 is MDHEN and CDR2 is SYDVKM. CDR3 length: 18 residues. Germline trimming cut 5 bases from V and 0 bases from J; bases unmatched to any gene: 15. CDR3 sequence reads: CASSAGTGPISSSYEQYF. CDR3 DNA: TGTGCCAGCAGTGCCGGGACAGGCCCTATCTCAAGCTCCTACGAGCAGTACTTC.

This chain links TRBV11-2 with TRBJ2-3, with 7 positions matching TRBD2. CDR3 length: 16 amino acids. Germline-derived CDR1 and CDR2 are SGHAT and FQNNGV. Losses at the gene ends were 4 bases for V and 0 bases for J; bases not matched to a gene: 7. The CDR3 here is CASSYGLVASTDTQYF. In nucleotides, the CDR3 is TGTGCCAGCAGCTACGGACTAGTTGCTAGCACAGATACGCAGTATTTT.

The CDR3 coding sequence is TGTGCCAGTAGACCAGGGGGGTTCTTCACAGATACGCAGTATTTT. It yields the protein CASRPGGFFTDTQYF. V usage is TRBV19 and J usage is TRBJ2-3; tentatively, D is TRBD1 (7 bases). CDR1 and CDR2 from the germline V gene are LNHDA and SQIVND (reference sequence). Deletions cut 6 bases from V and 2 bases from J, with 15 bases between. CDR3 length equals 15 residues. Drawing the rest from reference TRBV19 and TRBJ2-3, the complete variable domain is DGGITQSPKYLFRKEGQNVTLSCEQNLNHDAMYWYRQDPGQGLRLIYYSQIVNDFQKGDIAEGYSVSREKKESFPLTVTSAQKNPTAFYLCASRPGGFFTDTQYFGPGTRLTVL.

V usage is TRBV6-6 and J usage is TRBJ1-2, with D hard to call. Germline loops: CDR1 MNHNY, CDR2 SVGAGI (reference sequence). Trimming removed 2 bases from V and 1 base from J, with 14 bases in between. CDR3 size: 16 residues. The CDR3 region has the DNA TGTGCCAGCAGTTACGTTGCCGGACCCCATAACTATGGCTACACCTTC. Translation gives CASSYVAGPHNYGYTF.

The chain carries TRBV9 and TRBJ1-6, with 8 bases lining up with TRBD1. Germline V CDR1 and CDR2: SGDLS, YYNGEE. This CDR3 is 16 amino acids long. The junction had 8 bases not matched to a gene; V was cut back by 3 bases and J by 6 bases. Written as DNA, the CDR3 is TGTGCCAGCAGCGCGACAGGGGCGCCGGGTAATTCACCCCTCCACTTT. It encodes CASSATGAPGNSPLHF.